This passage covers 11 T cell receptor beta chains from one sample sequenced in a study of T cells in Graves' hyperthyroidism and ophthalmopathy. It was RNA transcripts that yielded the amplified TCR beta CDR3 regions. Primed by the HTBI set, a first-round RT-PCR was run on the TCR CDR3. TCRdb independently ran MiXCR on the multiplex PCR reads; one entry per CDR3 protein. Here the sample spans about 350,000 distinct CDR3 sequences, around 14% being singletons. Sequenced: blood. Source of these receptors: a woman under 40 with Graves' hyperthyroidism.

This clonotype was seen ten or more times. The chain combines TRBV20-1 with TRBJ2-2; D is possibly TRBD2 (6 bases). This CDR3 is built from 15 residues. Per the germline V gene, CDR1 is DFQATT and CDR2 is SNEGSKA (reference sequence). V was shortened by 5 bases and J by 5 bases, with 18 bases between the two germline ends. The CDR3 DNA is TGCAGTGCTCCCTCCCCCGGGAGAGGGACCGGGGAGCTGTTTTTT. It codes for CSAPSPGRGTGELFF.

The chain joins TRBV7-2 to TRBJ2-7; TRBD2 is a possible D gene (5 bases). The CDR3 is 14 amino acids. The V end lost 1 base, the J end lost 3 bases, and 10 bases lay between the germline ends. Germline V gene lookup returns CDR1 SGHTA and CDR2 FQGNSA. The CDR3 here is CASSLEEVNYEQYF. For the CDR3, the DNA is TGTGCCAGCAGCTTAGAGGAGGTAAACTACGAGCAGTACTTC.

This clonotype was counted a few times. This chain connects TRBV19 to TRBJ2-4; TRBD1 is a possible D gene (5 bases). Looked up from germline, CDR1 is LNHDA and CDR2 is SQIVND (reference sequence). V was cut by 5 bases and J by 2 bases, with 34 bases left in between. The CDR3 has 22 amino acids. CDR3 bases: TGTGCCAGTAGTGCCATTTTCCTAGTCTATTTCGAGACCTTGGGGCCCAAAAACATTCAGTACTTC. Translated: CASSAIFLVYFETLGPKNIQYF.

This clonotype was seen many times. V gene TRBV28 combines with J gene TRBJ1-5; 8 bases align to TRBD1. Per the germline V gene, CDR1 is MDHEN and CDR2 is SYDVKM. CDR3 length equals 14 residues. The J segment lost 1 base and the V segment lost 7 bases, leaving 3 bases of the junction unmatched. The CDR3 nucleotides are TGTGCCAGCACTGGACAGGGCAGCAATCAGCCCCAGCATTTT. This translates into CASTGQGSNQPQHF.

This clonotype was detected many times. The chain has TRBV27 and TRBJ1-4; 7 positions agree with TRBD1. Per germline, CDR1 MNHEY and CDR2 SMNVEV (reference sequence). The CDR3 loop spans 15 amino acids. Germline trimming cut 5 bases from V and 8 bases from J; bases unmatched to any gene: 11. The CDR3 loop is CASSPRQGSGEKLFF. The DNA of the CDR3 is TGTGCCAGCAGTCCCCGACAGGGTTCAGGGGAAAAACTGTTTTTT.

This clonotype was detected ten times or more. This chain uses TRBV11-2 with TRBJ1-1; unclear D gene. Looked up from germline, CDR1 is SGHAT and CDR2 is FQNNGV. V was clipped by 5 bases and J by 6 bases, with 13 bases between them. The CDR3 is 13 residues long. CDR3 bases: TGTGCCAGCAGCCTTCGTTTTGGGGCTGAAGCTTTCTTT. This gives the protein CASSLRFGAEAFF.

This clonotype occurred many times. The V call is TRBV30, the J call TRBJ2-3, with D perhaps assigned TRBD1 or TRBD2 (7 bases each). There are 13 residues in the CDR3. Per germline, CDR1 GTSNPN and CDR2 SVGIG (reference sequence). The ends were cut back, 5 bases at V and 5 bases at J, with 14 bases in the middle. CDR3 region: CAWWEGAEDTQYF. For the CDR3, the DNA is TGTGCCTGGTGGGAGGGGGCCGAAGATACGCAGTATTTT.

Details on this clonotype: This may come from a read error, since a much larger clone is one base off. The chain recombines TRBV11-2 with TRBJ2-3, with 9 positions matching TRBD2. Germline loops: CDR1 SGHAT, CDR2 FQNNGV. The CDR3 is made up of 15 amino acids. The ends lost 8 bases at V and 6 bases at J; junction bases unmatched: 12. For the CDR3, the DNA is TGTGCCAGCGGCCGCAGATTAGCGGGAGCTGATACGCAGTATTTT. Protein: CASGRRLAGADTQYF.

This clonotype was seen repeatedly, ten times or more. This chain joins TRBV6-2 or TRBV6-3 and TRBJ2-5, with 8 bases fitting TRBD2. The V segment lost 5 bases and the J segment 5 bases; nucleotides outside the gene matches: 7. Looked up from germline, CDR1 is MNHEY and CDR2 is SVGEGT. The CDR3 extends over 14 amino acids. CDR3 region: CASSQSGRKETQYF. Written as DNA, the CDR3 is TGTGCCAGCAGTCAGAGCGGGAGAAAGGAGACCCAGTACTTC.

This clonotype was observed a handful of times. CDR3 amino acids: CAWRMGGNEQFF. CDR3 nucleotides: TGTGCCTGGAGAATGGGGGGGAATGAGCAGTTCTTC. This rearrangement joins TRBV30 to TRBJ2-1; 7 bases fit TRBD2. CDR3 length equals 12 residues. J was trimmed by 7 bases and V by 3 bases; bases with no gene match: 3. CDR1 and CDR2 from the germline V gene are GTSNPN and SVGIG (reference sequence).

The chain links TRBV4-1 to TRBJ2-7; D uncertain. This CDR3 is 14 amino acids long. Germline values: CDR1 MGHRA, CDR2 YSYEKL. The ends were cut back, 3 bases at V and 4 bases at J, with 13 bases in the middle. CDR3 residues: CASSQIGIGYEQYF. CDR3 bases: TGCGCCAGCAGCCAGATCGGAATCGGGTACGAGCAGTACTTC.